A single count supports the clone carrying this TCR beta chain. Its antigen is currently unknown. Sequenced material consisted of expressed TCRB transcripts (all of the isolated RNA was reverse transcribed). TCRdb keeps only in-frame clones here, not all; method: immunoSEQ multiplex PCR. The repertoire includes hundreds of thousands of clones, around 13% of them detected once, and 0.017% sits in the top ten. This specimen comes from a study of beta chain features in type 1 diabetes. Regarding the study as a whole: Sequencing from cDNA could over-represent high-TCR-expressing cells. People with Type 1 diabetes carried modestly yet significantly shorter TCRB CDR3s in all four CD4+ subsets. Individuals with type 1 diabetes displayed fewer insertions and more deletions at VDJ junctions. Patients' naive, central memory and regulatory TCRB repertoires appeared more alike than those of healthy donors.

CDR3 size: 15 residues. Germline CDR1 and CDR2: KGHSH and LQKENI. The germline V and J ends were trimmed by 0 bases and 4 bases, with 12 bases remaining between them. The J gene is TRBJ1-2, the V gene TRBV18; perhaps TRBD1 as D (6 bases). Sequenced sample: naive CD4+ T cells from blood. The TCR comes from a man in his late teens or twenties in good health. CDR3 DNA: TGTGCCAGCTCACCACCGGCAGGGGAGATCTATGGCTACACCTTC. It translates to CASSPPAGEIYGYTF.